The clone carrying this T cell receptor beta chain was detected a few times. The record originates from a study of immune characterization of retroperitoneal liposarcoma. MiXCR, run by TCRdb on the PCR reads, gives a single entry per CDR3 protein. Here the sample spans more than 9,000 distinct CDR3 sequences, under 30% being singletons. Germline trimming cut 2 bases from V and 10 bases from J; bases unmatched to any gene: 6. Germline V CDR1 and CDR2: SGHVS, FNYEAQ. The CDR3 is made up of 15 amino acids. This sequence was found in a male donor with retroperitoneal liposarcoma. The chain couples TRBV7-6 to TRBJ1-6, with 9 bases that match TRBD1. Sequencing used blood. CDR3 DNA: TGTGCCAGCAGCTTATCGACAGGGGGACGCTCACCCCTCCACTTT. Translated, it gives CASSLSTGGRSPLHF.